One T cell receptor (beta chain) is described in this entry. As yet, its antigen is unknown. The naive CD8 population came from CD45RO-negative cells selected for CCR7, without terminally differentiated effector memory CD45RA+ cells. CDR1 is SQVTM and CDR2 is ANQGSEA in the germline V gene. The V and J ends lost 8 bases and 1 base, in that order; junction bases with no gene match: 4. The CDR3 covers 13 residues. Some clones are missing from TCRdb's copy, which holds only in-frame ones; the method was immunoSEQ multiplex PCR. This sample has about 870,000 clones, with almost 95% found just once. This specimen belongs to a study of shared clonotypes between healthy human individuals. Study-level background: The study drew on two women and three men aged 18 to 49 as donors.

Points from the study as a whole: Naive subsets generally had larger estimated richness than memory subsets.

V usage is TRBV29-1 and J usage is TRBJ2-3; 9 nucleotides agree with TRBD1. Sequencing was carried out using naive CD8+ T cells sorted from blood. This receptor was obtained from a man aged 25 to 40 in good health. CDR3 residues: CSSRQGGTDTQYF. The CDR3 DNA reads TGCAGCTCCCGACAGGGGGGCACAGATACGCAGTATTTT.